This paragraph covers one T cell receptor (beta chain) sequence. Antigen specificity is unknown. At one of its ends the junction is not consistent with the germline gene, which may arise from a read error. Genomic DNA, the template, was used for profiling of the TCR beta VDJ and CDR3. TCRdb re-called the reads with MiXCR, one entry per CDR3 protein. The table shows around 150,000 distinct CDR3 sequences, with roughly 40% occurring only once. These data come from a study of CD8+CD57+ T cells in acquired aplastic anemia. The wider study: Sorted CD4+ and CD8+ cells yielded around 3.3 ug of DNA on average. Regarding the study as a whole: Found in both controls and patients were around 31 CD8+ CDR3 sequences. CD8+ Simpson's diversity did not differ significantly between patients and controls.

The CDR3 sequence is 14 residues long. Germline CDR1 and CDR2: LGHNA and YNFKEQ. The rearrangement uses TRBV4-2 and TRBJ1-1; D ambiguous. The source is a human donor in good health. Sequenced sample: sorted CD4+, CD8+, or CD8+CD57+ T cells (not recorded which) from PBMCs. CDR3 protein: CASGQDRRNTEAFF. As DNA, the CDR3 is TGTGCCAGCGGCCAAGATCGCAGGAACACTGAAGCTTTCTTT.